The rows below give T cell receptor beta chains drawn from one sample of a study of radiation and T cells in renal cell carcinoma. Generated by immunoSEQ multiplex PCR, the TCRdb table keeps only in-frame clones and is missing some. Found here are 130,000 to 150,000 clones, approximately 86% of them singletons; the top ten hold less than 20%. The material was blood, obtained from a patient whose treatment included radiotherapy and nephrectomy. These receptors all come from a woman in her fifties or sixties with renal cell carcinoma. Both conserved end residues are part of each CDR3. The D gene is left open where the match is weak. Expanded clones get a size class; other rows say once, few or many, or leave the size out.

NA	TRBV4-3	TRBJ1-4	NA	TGCGCCAGCAGCCAAGATACAGGGTATTCCGAAAAACTGTTTTTT	CASSQDTGYSEKLFF
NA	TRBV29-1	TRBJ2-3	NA	TGCAGCGTTGAGGGTCTGACAGACACAGATACGCAGTATTTT	CSVEGLTDTDTQYF
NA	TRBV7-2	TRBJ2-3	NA	TGTGCCAGCAGCTTAGTGAAGGGATTTACAGATACGCAGTATTTT	CASSLVKGFTDTQYF
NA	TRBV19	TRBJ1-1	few	TGTGCCAGTAGTACCCGACAGGTCAAAAGGGGGAACACTGAAGCTTTCTTT	CASSTRQVKRGNTEAFF
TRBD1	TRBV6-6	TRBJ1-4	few	TGTGCCAGCACTGGGACAGGGCATCGAGGGAAACTGTTTTTT	CASTGTGHRGKLFF
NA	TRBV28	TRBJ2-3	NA	TGTGCCAGTAGGAACCAGGGTAGTATGACAGATACGCAGTATTTT	CASRNQGSMTDTQYF
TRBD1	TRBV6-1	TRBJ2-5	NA	TGTGCCAGCAGGGGGGCAGGGGGTCAAGAGACCCAGTACTTC	CASRGAGGQETQYF
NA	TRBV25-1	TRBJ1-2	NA	TGTGCCAGCAGTGATCTAAGGCCAGCTGGGACCTATGGCTACACCTTC	CASSDLRPAGTYGYTF
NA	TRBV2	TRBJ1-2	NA	TGTGCCAGCAGTGAAGGACAAGAATCGGATGGCTACACCTTC	CASSEGQESDGYTF
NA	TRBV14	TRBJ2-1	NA	TGTGCCAGCAGCCAATTACCCGGGAGTAGGTACAATGAGCAGTTCTTC	CASSQLPGSRYNEQFF
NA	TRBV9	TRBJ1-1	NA	TGTGCCAGCAGCGTAGGGGGCACGGGAACTGAAGCTTTCTTT	CASSVGGTGTEAFF
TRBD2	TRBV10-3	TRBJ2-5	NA	TGTGCCATCAGTGAGTCTTTAGCGGGGGGGCGTGAGACCCAGTACTTC	CAISESLAGGRETQYF
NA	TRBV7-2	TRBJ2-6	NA	TGTGCCAGCAGGAGTCCCACTGGGGCCAACGTCCTGACTTTC	CASRSPTGANVLTF
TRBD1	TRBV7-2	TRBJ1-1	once	TGTGCCAGCAGCCGAGGACAGGGGATCGCTGAAGCTTTCTTT	CASSRGQGIAEAFF
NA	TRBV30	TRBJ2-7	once	TGTGCCTGGAGTACACAGGGTGTCCCTAGGGAGCAGTACTTC	CAWSTQGVPREQYF
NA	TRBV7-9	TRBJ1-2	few	TGTGCCAGCAGCTTAGAGACGAGCCGGACGGGTGGCTACACCTTC	CASSLETSRTGGYTF
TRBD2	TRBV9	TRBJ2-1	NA	TGTGCCAGCAGCCGGCGGACTAGCGGGGTGTACAATGAGCAGTTCTTC	CASSRRTSGVYNEQFF
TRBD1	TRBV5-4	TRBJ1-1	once	TGTGCCAGCAGCTTGGGACAGGGGGCCGCTGAAGCTTTCTTT	CASSLGQGAAEAFF
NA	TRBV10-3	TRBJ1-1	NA	TGTGCCATCAGTGGGGGAGGGCGAACTGAAGCTTTCTTT	CAISGGGRTEAFF
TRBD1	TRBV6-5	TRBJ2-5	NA	TGTGCCAGCAGTACCGGGACAGTACAAGAGACCCAGTACTTC	CASSTGTVQETQYF
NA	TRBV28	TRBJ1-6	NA	TGTGCCAGCATAGACTTGACAGGTTCGTCGACCACCTCTAATTCACCCCTCCACTTT	CASIDLTGSSTTSNSPLHF
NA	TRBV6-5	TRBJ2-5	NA	TGTGCCAGCACCCGAACCGGTTGGGAGACCCAGTACTTC	CASTRTGWETQYF
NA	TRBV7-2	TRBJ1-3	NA	TGTGCCAGCAGCATAGCTGGGGCCACGGGAAACACCATATATTTT	CASSIAGATGNTIYF
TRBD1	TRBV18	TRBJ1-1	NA	TGTGCCAGCTCACCGGGACAGGGGGCACTGAACACTGAAGCTTTCTTT	CASSPGQGALNTEAFF
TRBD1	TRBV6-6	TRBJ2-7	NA	TGTGCCACCCAAACCGGGACAGAACCCTACGAGCAGTACTTC	CATQTGTEPYEQYF
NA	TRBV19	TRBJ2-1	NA	TGTGCCAGTGGTTTTCGAGAGCAGTTCTTC	CASGFREQFF
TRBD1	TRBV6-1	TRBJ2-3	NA	TGTGCCAGCAGTAAAGCGACAGGGTATGGGGCAGATACGCAGTATTTT	CASSKATGYGADTQYF
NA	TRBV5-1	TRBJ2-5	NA	TGCGCCAGCAGCCTCCAGGGTCTCAGGGAGACCCAGTACTTC	CASSLQGLRETQYF
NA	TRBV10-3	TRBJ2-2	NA	TGTGCCATCAGTCCGTCGTTGGGGGAGCTGTTTTTT	CAISPSLGELFF
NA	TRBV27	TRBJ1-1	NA	TGTGCCAGCAGTTTATCCCGAGGAACCACTGAAGCTTTCTTT	CASSLSRGTTEAFF
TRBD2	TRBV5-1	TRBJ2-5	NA	TGCGCCAGCAGCACTGTAGCGGGGGGGCAGGAGACCCAGTACTTC	CASSTVAGGQETQYF
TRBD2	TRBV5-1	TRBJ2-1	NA	TGCGCCAGCAGCTCCCTCCTGACTAGCGGGAGGGCCCTCACCTACAATGAGCAGTTCTTC	CASSSLLTSGRALTYNEQFF
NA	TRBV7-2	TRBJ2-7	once	TGTGCCAGCAGCGCCTTTTTCGGCGAGCAGTACTTC	CASSAFFGEQYF
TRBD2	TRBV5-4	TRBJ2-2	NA	TGTGCCAGCAGCTTTACTAGCGGGGGATCCGGGGAGCTGTTTTTT	CASSFTSGGSGELFF
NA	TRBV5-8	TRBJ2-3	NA	TGTGCCAGCAGCTTGACAGGGATAGGCAGCGGTACGCAGTATTTT	CASSLTGIGSGTQYF
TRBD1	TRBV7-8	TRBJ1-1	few	TGTGCCAGCAGTCGGACAGGGACGAACACTGAAGCTTTCTTT	CASSRTGTNTEAFF
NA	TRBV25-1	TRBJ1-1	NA	TGTGCCAGCAGTGCTCTAGGGGGGGAGAACACTGAAGCTTTCTTT	CASSALGGENTEAFF
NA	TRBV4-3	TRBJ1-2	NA	TGCGCCAGCAGCCGGAGGCTTTTTGAGGAAAACACCTTC	CASSRRLFEENTF
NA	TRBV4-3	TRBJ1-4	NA	TGCGCCAGCAGCCAAGATCCGGATCTCGGGGGGAATGAAAAACTGTTTTTT	CASSQDPDLGGNEKLFF
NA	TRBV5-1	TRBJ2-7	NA	TGCGCCAGCAGCCGGAATACAGGCTCCTACGAGCAGTACTTC	CASSRNTGSYEQYF
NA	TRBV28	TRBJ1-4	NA	TGTGCCAGCAGTACCCAACAGGGCACAACTAATGAAAAACTGTTTTTT	CASSTQQGTTNEKLFF
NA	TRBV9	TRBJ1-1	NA	TGTGCCAGCAGCTACCTCCCAGGGGACACTGAAGCTTTCTTT	CASSYLPGDTEAFF
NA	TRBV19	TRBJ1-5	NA	TGTGCCAGTAGTAGTTTTAGCAATCAGCCCCAGCATTTT	CASSSFSNQPQHF
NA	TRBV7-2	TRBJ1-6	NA	TGTGCCAGCAGCCTAGCTAATTCACCCCTCCACTTT	CASSLANSPLHF
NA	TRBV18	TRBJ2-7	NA	TGTGCCAGCGCACCCCAGGGGGGAAATGGGGAGCAGTACTTC	CASAPQGGNGEQYF
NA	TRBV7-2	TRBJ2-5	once	TGTGCCAGCAGTGAGGGGGAGTTGGAGACCCAGTACTTC	CASSEGELETQYF
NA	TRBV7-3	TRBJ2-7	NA	TGTGCCAGCAGCTTAGAGCCTGAAGATCCCGAGCAGTACTTC	CASSLEPEDPEQYF
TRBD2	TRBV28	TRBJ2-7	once	TGTGCCAGCAGTTCAACGGGACTAGCGGGGCTCTCCTACGAGCAGTACTTC	CASSSTGLAGLSYEQYF
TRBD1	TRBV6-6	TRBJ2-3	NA	TGTGCCAGCAGTCCCGGGACAGCTAGCACAGATACGCAGTATTTT	CASSPGTASTDTQYF
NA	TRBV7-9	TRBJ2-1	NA	TGTGCCAGCAGCGCCCCGTCGGTTTACAACGAGCAGTTCTTC	CASSAPSVYNEQFF
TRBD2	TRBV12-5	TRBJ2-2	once	TGTGCTAGTGGTCGGGAGACTAGCAGACACGGGGAGCTGTTTTTT	CASGRETSRHGELFF
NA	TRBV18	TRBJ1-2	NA	TGTGCCAGCTCACCGCCCGATAGGACAGACTATGGCTACACCTTC	CASSPPDRTDYGYTF
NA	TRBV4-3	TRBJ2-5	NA	TGCGCCAGCAGCCAAGGGGCTGATGTCGGGGCCCAGTACTTC	CASSQGADVGAQYF
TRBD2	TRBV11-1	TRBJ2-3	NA	TGTGCCAGCAGCTTAGGCGGGGGGTATACAGATACGCAGTATTTT	CASSLGGGYTDTQYF
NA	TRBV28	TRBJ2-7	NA	TGTGCCAGCAGAGGGGGGATCGGGACAGATAAGGAGTACTTC	CASRGGIGTDKEYF
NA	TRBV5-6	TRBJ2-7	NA	TGTGCCAGCAGCCGATGGAGCGGCTCCTACGAGCAGTACTTC	CASSRWSGSYEQYF
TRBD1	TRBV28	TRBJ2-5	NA	TGTGCCAGCAGGCCACAGGGGGCGCGAGAGACCCAGTACTTC	CASRPQGARETQYF